This is a list of T cell receptor beta chains from one sample in a study of blood T cell repertoires in COVID-19. Only in-frame clones appear in the TCRdb table, and some are missing; sequencing was by immunoSEQ multiplex PCR. Here the sample spans about 260,000 clones, 91% being singletons. The specimen was peripheral blood. Receptor source: a person under 35 with COVID-19, enrolled during active disease. CDR3s include the opening cysteine and the closing phenylalanine or tryptophan. The order of the fields is D gene, J gene, clone size, V gene, CDR3 DNA, CDR3 protein. D genes are given only for firm matches. Only some rows state a clone size, as once, few, many or a class for expanded clones.

TRBD1,TRBJ1-1,-,TRBV18,TGTGCCAGCTCACCCCCGGGACAGACTGAAGCTTTCTTT,CASSPPGQTEAFF
-,TRBJ1-4,-,TRBV4-1,TGCGCCAGCAGCCAAGTCGGGAGAGCAACTAATGAAAAACTGTTTTTT,CASSQVGRATNEKLFF
TRBD1,TRBJ2-1,-,TRBV29-1,TGCAGCGTGCCGGACAGGGTCTCCTACAATGAGCAGTTCTTC,CSVPDRVSYNEQFF
TRBD2,TRBJ2-7,-,TRBV3-1/TRBV3-2,TGTGCCAGCAGCCAAGTACCTAGCGGAGCCTACGAGCAGTACTTC,CASSQVPSGAYEQYF
TRBD1,TRBJ1-1,-,TRBV29-1,TGCAGCGTTGAACCCCAGGACAGGTTCGCTGAAGCTTTCTTT,CSVEPQDRFAEAFF
-,TRBJ1-2,-,TRBV6-5,TGTGCCAGCAGCCGGGACACTAACTATGGCTACACCTTC,CASSRDTNYGYTF
-,TRBJ1-1,-,TRBV30,TGTGCCTGGAGTGTACATCGGAACACTGAAGCTTTCTTT,CAWSVHRNTEAFF
-,TRBJ1-2,-,TRBV28,TGTGCCAGCAGTAACCCACATGACTATGGCTACACCTTC,CASSNPHDYGYTF
-,TRBJ2-1,-,TRBV12-3/TRBV12-4,TGTGCCAGCAGTTATCAGGCGATCCAGTTCTTC,CASSYQAIQFF
-,TRBJ1-3,-,TRBV27,TGTGCCAGCAGTTTCACGGGGAGTCGACGTAACACCATATATTTT,CASSFTGSRRNTIYF
TRBD1,TRBJ1-1,-,TRBV27,TGTGCCAGCAGCGACGGACAGGGCCCCACTGAAGCTTTCTTT,CASSDGQGPTEAFF
TRBD2,TRBJ2-1,few,TRBV19,TGTGCCAGTAGTATGTGGGGACTAGCGGGAGGGAGCTCCTACAATGAGCAGTTCTTC,CASSMWGLAGGSSYNEQFF
TRBD1,TRBJ1-2,-,TRBV2,TGTGCCAGCGGGGGGACAGCGACGGGTGGCTACACCTTC,CASGGTATGGYTF
TRBD2,TRBJ2-1,-,TRBV28,TGTGCCAGCAGTTTTACTAGCGGGAGTCCCAACTCCTACAATGAGCAGTTCTTC,CASSFTSGSPNSYNEQFF
TRBD1,TRBJ1-1,-,TRBV5-4,TGTGCCAGCAGCTTGGACAGGGGAGACACTGAAGCTTTCTTT,CASSLDRGDTEAFF
-,TRBJ1-1,-,TRBV2,TGTGCCAGCAGCCCACAGGGTGGGGACACTGAAGCTTTCTTT,CASSPQGGDTEAFF
-,TRBJ2-3,once,TRBV27,TGTGCCAGCAGAACTGGTCCTAGCACAGATACGCAGTATTTT,CASRTGPSTDTQYF
-,TRBJ1-4,-,TRBV6-2/TRBV6-3,TGTGCCAGCAGCGAACAGGGTGGAAAACTGTTTTTT,CASSEQGGKLFF
-,TRBJ1-1,-,TRBV7-6,TGTGCCAGCACCCTGGGAGGGGCCCCGAACACTGAAGCTTTCTTT,CASTLGGAPNTEAFF
-,TRBJ2-7,-,TRBV5-1,TGCGCCAGCAGCCCGGGGGTTTCGAAAGAGCAGTACTTC,CASSPGVSKEQYF
-,TRBJ1-1,-,TRBV5-4,TGTGCCAGCAGCCTGGCAGGGACAACTGAAGCTTTCTTT,CASSLAGTTEAFF
-,TRBJ2-2,-,TRBV5-1,TGCGCCAGCAGAGGGCAGGGGAGCCCCACCGGGGAGCTGTTTTTT,CASRGQGSPTGELFF
-,TRBJ1-1,-,TRBV7-2,TGTGCCAGCAGCTCAATTTCTGAAGCTTTCTTT,CASSSISEAFF
-,TRBJ1-1,-,TRBV4-1,TGCGCCAGCAGCCAGGGACATATGAACACTGAAGCTTTCTTT,CASSQGHMNTEAFF
-,TRBJ2-1,-,TRBV9,TGTGCCAGCAGCGTAGAGAGCTCTGAGCAGTTCTTC,CASSVESSEQFF
-,TRBJ2-7,-,TRBV2,TGTGCCAGCAGCCCTCCGCGAGCCTACGAGCAGTACTTC,CASSPPRAYEQYF